The 5 T cell receptor beta chains below come from one sample, sequenced in a study of blood T cell repertoires in COVID-19. The assay was immunoSEQ multiplex PCR, and TCRdb's table has in-frame clones only and misses some. The repertoire consists of 85,000 to 90,000 clones, with roughly 80% occurring once and the leading ten covering 10% to 12%. Sample: peripheral blood. These receptors were collected from a man between 65 and 85 years old with acute or convalescent COVID-19.

This clone was observed a handful of times. J is TRBJ2-2 and V is TRBV3-1 (or the pseudogene TRBV3-2); D is ambiguous. V gave up 2 bases and J gave up 2 bases, with 6 bases separating them. The length of the CDR3 is 14 residues. Germline loops: CDR1 LGHDT, CDR2 YNNKEL (reference sequence). CDR3 region: CASSQFSNTGELFF. DNA of the CDR3: TGTGCCAGCAGCCAATTCTCTAACACCGGGGAGCTGTTTTTT.

This chain links TRBV6-1 with TRBJ2-5, with 7 bases matching TRBD1. Unmatched junction bases numbered 5, after V lost 3 bases and J lost 4 bases. CDR1 and CDR2 from the germline V gene are MNHNS and SASEGT. The length of the CDR3 is 14 residues. CDR3 sequence reads: CASSDLHRGETQYF. Here the CDR3 DNA reads TGTGCCAGCAGTGACCTACACAGGGGAGAGACCCAGTACTTC.

This chain joins TRBV28 and TRBJ1-5; D gene ambiguous. This CDR3 has 14 amino acids. Germline CDR1 and CDR2: MDHEN and SYDVKM. Trimming shortened V by 10 bases and J by 2 bases, and 15 bases separated the two germline ends. The CDR3 DNA sequence: TGTGCCACCATTCCCCCCCCGGGCAATCAGCCCCAGCATTTT. Residues: CATIPPPGNQPQHF.

This chain uses TRBV6-1 with TRBJ2-7; a weak D match, TRBD2 (5 bases). The CDR3 runs 12 residues. The germline V gene encodes CDR1 MNHNS and CDR2 SASEGT. V dropped 1 base and J dropped 5 bases, with 6 bases sitting between them. DNA for the CDR3: TGTGCCAGCAGTGAAGGAGGGAACGAGCAGTACGTC. It codes for CASSEGGNEQYV.

The chain links TRBV5-6 to TRBJ2-1; 7 bases line up with TRBD2. Trimming at V came to 2 bases and at J to 7 bases, leaving 6 bases not matched to a gene. The CDR3 has 14 amino acids. Germline CDR1 and CDR2: SGHDT and YYEEEE. CDR3 DNA: TGTGCCAGCAGCTTTGGGCGGGGGAGGAATGAGCAGTTCTTC. Protein: CASSFGRGRNEQFF.